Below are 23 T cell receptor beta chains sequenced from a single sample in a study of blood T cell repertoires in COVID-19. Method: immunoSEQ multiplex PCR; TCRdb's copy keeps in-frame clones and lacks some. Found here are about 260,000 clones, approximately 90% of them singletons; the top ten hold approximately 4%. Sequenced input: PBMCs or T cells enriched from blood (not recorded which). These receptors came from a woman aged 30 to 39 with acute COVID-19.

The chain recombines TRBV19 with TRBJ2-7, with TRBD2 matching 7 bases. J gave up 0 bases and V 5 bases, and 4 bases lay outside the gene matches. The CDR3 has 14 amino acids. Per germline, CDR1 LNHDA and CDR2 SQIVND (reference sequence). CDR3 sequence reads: CASSRSGISYEQYF. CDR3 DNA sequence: TGTGCCAGTAGTCGAAGCGGGATCTCCTACGAGCAGTACTTC.

The CDR3 reads CASSPSGSTDTQYF. The CDR3 DNA follows: TGTGCCAGCAGCCCTAGCGGGAGCACAGATACGCAGTATTTT. The gene calls are TRBV9 and TRBJ2-3; 8 bases line up with TRBD2. Germline V gene lookup returns CDR1 SGDLS and CDR2 YYNGEE. The CDR3 contains 14 residues. Germline trimming cut 4 bases from V and 0 bases from J; bases unmatched to any gene: 1.

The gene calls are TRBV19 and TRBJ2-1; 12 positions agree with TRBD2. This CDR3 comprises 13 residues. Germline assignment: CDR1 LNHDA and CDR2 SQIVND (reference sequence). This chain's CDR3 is CAAGTSGFNEQFF. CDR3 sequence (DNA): TGTGCAGCCGGGACTAGCGGGTTTAATGAGCAGTTCTTC.

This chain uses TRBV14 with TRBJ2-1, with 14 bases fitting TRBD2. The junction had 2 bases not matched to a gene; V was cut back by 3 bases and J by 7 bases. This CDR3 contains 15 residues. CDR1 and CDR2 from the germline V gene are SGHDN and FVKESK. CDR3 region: CASSQGLAGVNEQFF. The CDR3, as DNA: TGTGCCAGCAGCCAGGGACTAGCGGGAGTTAATGAGCAGTTCTTC.

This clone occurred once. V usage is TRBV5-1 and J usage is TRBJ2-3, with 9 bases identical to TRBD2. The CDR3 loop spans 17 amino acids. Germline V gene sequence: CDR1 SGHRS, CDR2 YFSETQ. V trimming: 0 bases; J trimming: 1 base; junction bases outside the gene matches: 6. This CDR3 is CASSLEASGIGTDTQYF. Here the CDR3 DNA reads TGCGCCAGCAGCTTGGAGGCTAGCGGGATTGGCACAGATACGCAGTATTTT.

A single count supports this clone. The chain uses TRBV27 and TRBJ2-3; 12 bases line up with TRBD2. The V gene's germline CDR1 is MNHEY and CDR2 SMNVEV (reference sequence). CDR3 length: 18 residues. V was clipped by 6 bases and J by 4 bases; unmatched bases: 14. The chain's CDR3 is CASRPTPGLAGPPDTQYF. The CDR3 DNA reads TGTGCCAGCAGACCTACCCCCGGACTAGCGGGGCCCCCAGATACGCAGTATTTT.

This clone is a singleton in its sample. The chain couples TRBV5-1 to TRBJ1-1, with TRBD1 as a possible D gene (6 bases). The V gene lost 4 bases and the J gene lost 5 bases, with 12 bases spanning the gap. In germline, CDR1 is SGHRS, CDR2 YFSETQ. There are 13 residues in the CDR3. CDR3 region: CASSGQGSTEAFF. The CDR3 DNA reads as TGCGCCAGCAGCGGCCAGGGGAGTACTGAAGCTTTCTTT.

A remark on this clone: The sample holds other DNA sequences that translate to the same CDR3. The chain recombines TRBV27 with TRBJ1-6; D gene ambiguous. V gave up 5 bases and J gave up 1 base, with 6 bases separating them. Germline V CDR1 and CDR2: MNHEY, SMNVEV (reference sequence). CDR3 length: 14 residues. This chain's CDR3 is CASSPGSYNSPLHF. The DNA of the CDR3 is TGTGCCAGCAGTCCGGGTTCCTATAATTCACCCCTCCACTTT.

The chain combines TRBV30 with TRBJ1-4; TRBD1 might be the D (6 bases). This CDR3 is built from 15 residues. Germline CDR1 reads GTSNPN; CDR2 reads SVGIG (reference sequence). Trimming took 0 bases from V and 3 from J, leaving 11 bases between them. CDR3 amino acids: CAWSVGGVSNEKLFF. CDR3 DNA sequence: TGTGCCTGGAGTGTAGGGGGGGTGTCTAATGAAAAACTGTTTTTT.

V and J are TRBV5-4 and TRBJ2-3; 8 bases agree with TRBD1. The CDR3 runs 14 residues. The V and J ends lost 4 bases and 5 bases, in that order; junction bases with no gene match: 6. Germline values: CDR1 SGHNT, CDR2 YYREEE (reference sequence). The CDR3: CASSLGQGLDTQYF. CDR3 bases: TGTGCCAGCAGCCTCGGACAGGGTTTAGATACGCAGTATTTT.

CDR3 sequence (DNA): TGCGCCAGCAGTGAAGCAGCGGGAGTCCCCTACAATGAGCAGTTCTTC. Amino acids: CASSEAAGVPYNEQFF. The rearrangement uses TRBV10-1 and TRBJ2-1, with 8 bases aligning to TRBD2. The CDR3 covers 16 residues. Germline CDR1 is WNHNN and CDR2 is SYGVQD (reference sequence). V lost 3 bases, J lost 2 bases, and 6 bases stayed unmatched.

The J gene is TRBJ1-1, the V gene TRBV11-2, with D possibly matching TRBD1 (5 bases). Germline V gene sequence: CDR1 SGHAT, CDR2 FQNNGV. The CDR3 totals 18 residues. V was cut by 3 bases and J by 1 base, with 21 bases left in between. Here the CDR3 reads CASSFTQDPRVWNTEAFF. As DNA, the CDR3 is TGTGCCAGCAGCTTTACACAGGACCCGCGCGTCTGGAACACTGAAGCTTTCTTT.

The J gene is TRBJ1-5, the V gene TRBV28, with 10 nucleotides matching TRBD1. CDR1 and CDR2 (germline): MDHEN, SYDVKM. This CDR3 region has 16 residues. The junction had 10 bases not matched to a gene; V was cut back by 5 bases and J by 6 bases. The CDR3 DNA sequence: TGTGCCAGCAGTCGAGTTCTAGACAGGGGGCTTCAGCCCCAGCATTTT. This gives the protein CASSRVLDRGLQPQHF.

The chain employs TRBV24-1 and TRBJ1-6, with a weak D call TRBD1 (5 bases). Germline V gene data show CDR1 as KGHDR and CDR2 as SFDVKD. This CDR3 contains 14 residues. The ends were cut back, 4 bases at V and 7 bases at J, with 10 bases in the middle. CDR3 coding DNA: TGTGCCACCAGTGAAGGACAAGAGAATTCACCCCTCCACTTT. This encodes CATSEGQENSPLHF.

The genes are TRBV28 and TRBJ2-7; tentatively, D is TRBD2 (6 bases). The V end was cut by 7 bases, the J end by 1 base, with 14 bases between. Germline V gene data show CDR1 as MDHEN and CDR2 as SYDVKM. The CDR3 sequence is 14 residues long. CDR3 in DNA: TGTGCCAGCACGGGGGACTGGAGATCCTACGAGCAGTACTTC. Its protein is CASTGDWRSYEQYF.

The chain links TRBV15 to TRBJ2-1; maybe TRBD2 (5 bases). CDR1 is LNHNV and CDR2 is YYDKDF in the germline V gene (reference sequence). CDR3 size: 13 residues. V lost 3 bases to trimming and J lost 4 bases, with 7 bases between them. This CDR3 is CATSSRDYNEQFF. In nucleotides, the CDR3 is TGTGCCACCAGCAGCCGGGATTACAATGAGCAGTTCTTC.

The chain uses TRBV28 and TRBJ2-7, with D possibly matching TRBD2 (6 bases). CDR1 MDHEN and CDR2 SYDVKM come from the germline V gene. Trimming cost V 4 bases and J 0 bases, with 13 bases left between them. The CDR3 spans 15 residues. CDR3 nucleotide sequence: TGTGCCAGCAGTTCTGGAGGGTATTACTCCTACGAGCAGTACTTC. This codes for CASSSGGYYSYEQYF. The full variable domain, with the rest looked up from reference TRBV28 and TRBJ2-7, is DVKVTQSSRYLVKRTGEKVFLECVQDMDHENMFWYRQDPGLGLRLIYFSYDVKMKEKGDIPEGYSVSREKKERFSLILESASTNQTSMYLCASSSGGYYSYEQYFGPGTRLTVT.

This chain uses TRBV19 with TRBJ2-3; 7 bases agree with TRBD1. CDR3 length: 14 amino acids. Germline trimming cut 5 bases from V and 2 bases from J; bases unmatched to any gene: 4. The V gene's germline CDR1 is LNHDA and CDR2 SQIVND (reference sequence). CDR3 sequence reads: CASSDRVITDTQYF. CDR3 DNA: TGTGCCAGTAGTGACAGGGTCATCACAGATACGCAGTATTTT.

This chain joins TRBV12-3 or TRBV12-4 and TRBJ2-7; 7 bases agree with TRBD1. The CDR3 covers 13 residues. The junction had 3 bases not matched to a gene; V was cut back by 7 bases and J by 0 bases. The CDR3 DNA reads TGTGCCAGCACCCGGGACAGCTCCTACGAGCAGTACTTC. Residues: CASTRDSSYEQYF.

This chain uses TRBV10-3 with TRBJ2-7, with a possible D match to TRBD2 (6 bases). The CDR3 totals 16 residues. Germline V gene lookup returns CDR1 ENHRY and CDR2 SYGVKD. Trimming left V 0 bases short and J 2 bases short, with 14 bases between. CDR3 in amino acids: CAISESGTLLTYEQYF. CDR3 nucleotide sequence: TGTGCCATCAGTGAGTCTGGGACTCTTTTAACCTACGAGCAGTACTTC.

CDR3 sequence: CASSLGSGGSTDTQYF. CDR3 nucleotide sequence: TGCGCCAGCAGCTTAGGAAGCGGGGGTAGCACAGATACGCAGTATTTT. The V and J genes are TRBV5-1 and TRBJ2-3, with 8 bases fitting TRBD2. J was trimmed by 0 bases and V by 2 bases; bases with no gene match: 5. Germline V gene data show CDR1 as SGHRS and CDR2 as YFSETQ. This CDR3 is 16 amino acids long.

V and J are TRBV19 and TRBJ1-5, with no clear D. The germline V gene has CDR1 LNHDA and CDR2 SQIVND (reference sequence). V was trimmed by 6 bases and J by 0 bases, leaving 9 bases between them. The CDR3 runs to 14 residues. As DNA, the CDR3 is TGTGCCAGTAGGTCCTCCTATAGCAATCAGCCCCAGCATTTT. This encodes CASRSSYSNQPQHF.

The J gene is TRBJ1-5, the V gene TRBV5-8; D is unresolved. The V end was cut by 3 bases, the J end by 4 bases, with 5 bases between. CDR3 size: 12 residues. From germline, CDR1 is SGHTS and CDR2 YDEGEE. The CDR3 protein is CASSSENQPQHF. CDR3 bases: TGTGCCAGCAGCTCCGAGAATCAGCCCCAGCATTTT.